The 7 T cell receptor beta chains given below trace back to one sample, sequenced in a study of cytomegalovirus exposure and HLA in healthy donors. The PCR ran on 60 Vbeta and 13 Jbeta primers. Generated by immunoSEQ multiplex PCR, the TCRdb table keeps only in-frame clones and is missing some. The repertoire holds some 140,000 clones, with around 79% as singletons. The sequenced sample was PBMCs. Receptors were obtained from a man aged 18 to 30 in good health and CMV-seronegative.

The rearrangement links TRBV4-3 to TRBJ1-5; no definite D call. Germline V gives CDR1 LGHNA, CDR2 YSLEER. The V end lost 1 base, the J end lost 8 bases, and 9 bases lay between the germline ends. CDR3 length: 13 residues. This chain's CDR3 is CASSQGPVEPQHF. The CDR3 DNA follows: TGCGCCAGCAGCCAAGGTCCGGTTGAGCCCCAGCATTTT.

The chain links TRBV29-1 to TRBJ1-2; D ambiguous. V lost 7 bases and J lost 2, with 14 bases in between. The CDR3 has 13 residues. Germline V gives CDR1 SQVTM, CDR2 ANQGSEA. The CDR3 DNA follows: TGCAGCGCCTACTTATCGCGGAACTATGGCTACACCTTC. It translates to CSAYLSRNYGYTF.

The V and J genes are TRBV19 and TRBJ2-7; TRBD2 matches 11 bases. In germline, CDR1 is LNHDA, CDR2 SQIVND (reference sequence). V trimming: 4 bases; J trimming: 2 bases; junction bases outside the gene matches: 4. The CDR3 loop spans 15 amino acids. DNA of the CDR3: TGTGCCAGTAGTACCCTAGCGGGGGGTACCTACGAGCAGTACTTC. Translating it yields CASSTLAGGTYEQYF.

The V call is TRBV18, the J call TRBJ2-3, with D possibly TRBD2 on 6 matching bases. CDR1 and CDR2 from the germline V gene are KGHSH and LQKENI. This CDR3 has 16 amino acids. Deletions cut 4 bases from V and 3 bases from J, with 17 bases between. The CDR3 DNA reads TGTGCCAGCTCACACTCCGGGGGTTTGGGGACAGATACGCAGTATTTT. Protein sequence: CASSHSGGLGTDTQYF.

The rearrangement links TRBV7-3 to TRBJ1-1; D perhaps matches TRBD1 (6 bases). The CDR3 length is 13 residues. V lost 5 bases, J lost 7 bases, and 14 bases lay in between. CDR1 is SGHTA, CDR2 FQGTGA, per germline. CDR3 DNA sequence: TGTGCCAGCAGCGCCCAGACAGGAGTTGAAGCTTTCTTT. This gives the protein CASSAQTGVEAFF.

V is TRBV7-2 and J is TRBJ1-2; 7 nucleotides line up with TRBD1. The CDR3 has 16 residues. V lost 1 base, J lost 2 bases, and 7 bases stayed unmatched. Germline CDR1 SGHTA, CDR2 FQGNSA. The CDR3 DNA follows: TGTGCCAGCAGCTTAGATCCCGCGACAGGGAACTATGGCTACACCTTC. Encoded protein: CASSLDPATGNYGYTF. Variable domain in full (rest from reference TRBV7-2 and TRBJ1-2): GAGVSQSPSNKVTEKGKDVELRCDPISGHTALYWYRQSLGQGLEFLIYFQGNSAPDKSGLPSDRFSAERTGGSVSTLTIQRTQQEDSAVYLCASSLDPATGNYGYTFGSGTRLTVV.

The rearrangement links TRBV7-2 to TRBJ1-1, with 9 bases matching TRBD1. With 5 bases clipped from V and 7 bases from J, the junction kept 5 bases outside the gene matches. The germline V gene has CDR1 SGHTA and CDR2 FQGNSA. CDR3 length: 13 amino acids. The CDR3 bases are TGTGCCAGCAGCCGGGACAGGGCTAATGAAGCTTTCTTT. Translation gives CASSRDRANEAFF.